The source of this T cell receptor beta chain is a study of shared clonotypes between healthy human individuals. Study outcomes and limitations: The generation probabilities recorded for non-shared clonotypes fell below those of clonotypes shared by all four donors. The sharing of about 5% of naive CD4 clonotypes was seen across a handful of donors.

Replicate PCRs run on sorted subsets employed 200 ng DNA, around 31,000 T cell genomes. The data were produced by immunoSEQ multiplex PCR, yet TCRdb's version contains in-frame clones alone and is incomplete. The sample has 2.5 million or so clones; about 92% are singletons. The ends lost 6 bases at V and 5 bases at J; junction bases unmatched: 6. The CDR3 loop spans 13 amino acids. Germline V CDR1 and CDR2: MNHEY, SVGAGI. The study separated CD4+ cells into CD45RA+ naive and CD45RA-negative memory subsets. On this clone: Its antigen remains unknown.

This rearrangement joins TRBV6-5 to TRBJ1-1; 7 nucleotides agree with TRBD1. The sequenced sample consisted of naive CD4+ T cells sorted from blood. Sample subset: CD45RA+ positively selected. The sequence derives from a young man in good health. This CDR3 reads CASSPTGMTEAFF. DNA of the CDR3: TGTGCCAGCAGCCCGACAGGGATGACTGAAGCTTTCTTT.